The clone carrying this T cell receptor (beta chain) was seen only once. The 5'RACE method, run with constant-segment primers, produced TCR alpha and TCR beta cDNA libraries (carrying sample barcodes and UMIs). Each CDR3 protein gets one entry after TCRdb re-called the 5' RACE reads with MiXCR. The sample records more than 450,000 distinct CDR3 sequences, roughly 18% being singletons. This entry comes from a study of T-cell memory formation after mild COVID-19. Turning to the study itself: The TCR clusters were mostly specific to one donor.

The germline V gene encodes CDR1 SSHAT and CDR2 FNYEAQ (reference sequence). The CDR3 extends over 19 amino acids. Trimming removed 2 bases from V and 6 bases from J, with 28 bases in between. The sequenced sample was PBMCs or a T cell subset sorted from them (not recorded which). The receptor was derived from an adult woman who had mild COVID-19 (a few samples of this study predate the infection). Cell type and time point are not known. This chain links TRBV7-7 with TRBJ1-2; D possibly corresponds to TRBD1 (5 bases). CDR3 in DNA: TGTGCCAGCAGCTTATATGTTCTGTCCAGACAGTTGGTTCGAGATGGCTACACCTTC. Amino acids: CASSLYVLSRQLVRDGYTF.